The text below deals with one T cell receptor (beta chain). The antigen is unknown. Those who donated were healthy bone marrow donors. These data originate in a study of cytomegalovirus exposure and HLA in healthy donors. Overall study context: In an earlier analysis, 90 million to 130 million unique TCR beta sequences were found from some 170 million T cells. Findings and caveats of the study: There were under 200 TCR beta chains listed as cytomegalovirus-associated.

This CDR3 has 14 amino acids. Trimming cost V 6 bases and J 4 bases, with 15 bases left between them. Germline CDR1 and CDR2: MGHDK and SYGVNS. The PCR made use of 60 Vbeta and 13 Jbeta primers. The assay was immunoSEQ multiplex PCR, and TCRdb's table has in-frame clones only and misses some. The table includes fewer than 250,000 clones, roughly three quarters detected once. This chain links TRBV25-1 with TRBJ1-1; perhaps TRBD1 as D (6 bases). This clonotype was sampled from a woman between 18 and 30 years old in good health and CMV-seronegative. What was sequenced was PBMCs. CDR3 in amino acids: CASSREQGSTEAFF. The DNA of the CDR3 is TGTGCCAGCAGCCGGGAACAGGGCTCCACTGAAGCTTTCTTT. The full variable domain, in which reference TRBV25-1 and TRBJ1-1 provide the parts outside the CDR3, is EADIYQTPRYLVIGTGKKITLECSQTMGHDKMYWYQQDPGMELHLIHYSYGVNSTEKGDLSSESTVSRIRTEHFPLTLESARPSHTSQYLCASSREQGSTEAFFGQGTRLTVV.